This T cell receptor beta chain was identified in a study of blood T cell repertoires in COVID-19. About the study: Nucleic acid was either cDNA or gDNA, and it came from T cells, B-cell-depleted T cells, or PBMCs.

Original analysis: Scientists estimated how many nucleated cells there were by amplifying reference gene primers. Profiling relied on immunoSEQ multiplex PCR, and the TCRdb table lists in-frame clones only, not all of them. The V and J calls and clone size are taken from that table; D and trimming were inferred from the DNA. Among roughly 160,000 clones listed, roughly 90% were seen once. Trimming took off 0 bases at V and 1 base at J, with 9 bases between the two ends. There are 16 residues in the CDR3. Germline V gene data show CDR1 as WNHNN and CDR2 as SYGVQD (reference sequence). The sequenced sample consisted of peripheral blood. J is TRBJ2-2 and V is TRBV10-1, with D maybe TRBD2 (5 bases). This clonotype originated in a man aged 60-69 years with acute or convalescent COVID-19. CDR3 residues: CASSESAVMNTGELFF. The DNA of the CDR3 is TGCGCCAGCAGTGAGTCAGCGGTCATGAACACCGGGGAGCTGTTTTTT.